Below are 21 T cell receptor beta chains sequenced from a single sample in a study of T-cell reconstitution after alpha-beta-depleted transplantation in children. Preparation of the TCRbeta library used unique molecular identifiers. One entry per CDR3 protein, called by TCRdb with MiXCR from the PCR reads. The sample contains a few hundred thousand distinct CDR3 sequences, 20% to 30% of which appear only once. The sequencing here drew on PBMCs, mostly from graft donor cells, taken 180 days after TCRalphabeta/CD19-depleted stem cell transplant. Source of these receptors: a male patient between 5 and 17 years old who had a stem cell transplant for acute lymphoblastic leukemia, so the T cells may come from the graft donor.

This clonotype was counted a few times. V and J are TRBV5-1 and TRBJ2-2; 7 bases fit TRBD1. Trimming at V came to 4 bases and at J to 6 bases, leaving 12 bases not matched to a gene. The CDR3 is made up of 16 amino acids. The germline V gene encodes CDR1 SGHRS and CDR2 YFSETQ. This chain's CDR3 is CASSIGQAWGPGELFF. CDR3 DNA sequence: TGCGCCAGCAGCATCGGACAGGCCTGGGGCCCCGGGGAGCTGTTTTTT.

This clonotype has only one observation. The chain links TRBV5-1 to TRBJ2-3; 10 positions match TRBD2. This CDR3 contains 16 residues. J gave up 0 bases and V 4 bases, and 5 bases lay outside the gene matches. Looked up from germline, CDR1 is SGHRS and CDR2 is YFSETQ. CDR3 coding DNA: TGCGCCAGCAGCGTTGGACTAGCGGCTAGCACAGATACGCAGTATTTT. Translation gives CASSVGLAASTDTQYF.

The V call is TRBV5-1, the J call TRBJ2-1; 9 bases are shared with TRBD2. Germline values: CDR1 SGHRS, CDR2 YFSETQ. The CDR3 spans 16 residues. V lost 0 bases and J lost 10; bases outside the gene matches: 11. The CDR3 spells CASSLAGTSRIGEQFF. The CDR3 DNA reads TGCGCCAGCAGCTTGGCCGGGACTAGCCGGATTGGAGAGCAGTTCTTC. The whole variable domain, remainder taken from reference TRBV5-1 and TRBJ2-1, is KAGVTQTPRYLIKTRGQQVTLSCSPISGHRSVSWYQQTPGQGLQFLFEYFSETQRNKGNFPGRFSGRQFSNSRSEMNVSTLELGDSALYLCASSLAGTSRIGEQFFGPGTRLTVL.

CDR3 bases: TGTGCCAGCTCACCACCGACTAGCGGGAGAGGGAAGACCCAGTACTTC. It encodes CASSPPTSGRGKTQYF. The chain recombines TRBV18 with TRBJ2-5; TRBD2 agrees at 12 bases. This CDR3 is 16 amino acids long. V lost 0 bases, J lost 6 bases, and 5 bases stayed unmatched. Germline lookup yields CDR1 KGHSH and CDR2 LQKENI.

This clonotype was seen only a few times. The chain links TRBV3-1 to TRBJ2-7; possibly TRBD2 for D (6 bases). Germline V gene sequence: CDR1 LGHDT, CDR2 YNNKEL (reference sequence). The CDR3 sequence is 14 residues long. The ends were cut back, 1 base at V and 7 bases at J, with 14 bases in the middle. The CDR3 DNA sequence: TGTGCCAGCAGCCAAGCTGGAGGGTTACCTGAGCAGTACTTC. Amino acids: CASSQAGGLPEQYF.

The gene calls are TRBV6-1 and TRBJ1-5; D is ambiguous. The CDR3 length is 13 residues. Germline loops: CDR1 MNHNS, CDR2 SASEGT. The ends were cut back, 8 bases at V and 2 bases at J, with 10 bases in the middle. DNA for the CDR3: TGTGCCAGCCACCCCGAAGGCAATCAGCCCCAGCATTTT. Its protein is CASHPEGNQPQHF.

The DNA of the CDR3 is TGCGCCAGCAGCCAAGGGCCCAAAAGGGACGGAAACATTCAGTACTTC. It codes for CASSQGPKRDGNIQYF. The chain links TRBV4-1 to TRBJ2-4; tentatively, D is TRBD1 or TRBD2 (5 bases each). The germline gives CDR1 MGHRA, CDR2 YSYEKL. The CDR3 has 16 residues. The V and J ends lost 1 base and 6 bases respectively, with 16 bases between them.

In this sample, this clonotype turned up once. The chain combines TRBV7-9 with TRBJ2-1; D is possibly TRBD1 or TRBD2 (7 bases each). V gave up 2 bases and J gave up 0 bases, with 14 bases separating them. CDR3 size: 17 residues. Per the germline V gene, CDR1 is SEHNR and CDR2 is FQNEAQ (reference sequence). The CDR3 DNA is TGTGCCAGCAGCTTACGCAGGGGGGGGAGCTCCTACAATGAGCAGTTCTTC. It yields the protein CASSLRRGGSSYNEQFF.

This clonotype was seen more than once but under ten times. The chain uses TRBV18 and TRBJ2-7; perhaps D is TRBD1 or TRBD2 (5 bases each). This CDR3 comprises 16 residues. Trimming shortened V by 3 bases and J by 0 bases, and 15 bases separated the two germline ends. Germline CDR1 KGHSH, CDR2 LQKENI. The CDR3 sequence: CASSPPGQAFSYEQYF. The CDR3 DNA sequence: TGTGCCAGCTCACCGCCGGGGCAGGCCTTCTCCTACGAGCAGTACTTC.

This chain connects TRBV12-3 or TRBV12-4 to TRBJ2-6, with D perhaps matching TRBD1 (6 bases). The CDR3 runs 13 residues. The V end was cut by 6 bases, the J end by 8 bases, with 11 bases between. The DNA for the CDR3 is TGTGCCAGCAGAAACAGGGAAACCAACGTCCTGACTTTC. It specifies CASRNRETNVLTF.

The V and J genes are TRBV6-2 or TRBV6-3 and TRBJ2-7; 9 bases match TRBD2. Germline lookup yields CDR1 MNHEY and CDR2 SVGEGT. Unmatched junction bases numbered 13, after V lost 5 bases and J lost 11 bases. CDR3 length equals 14 residues. The chain's CDR3 is CASSPLAGDPLKYF. The CDR3 DNA is TGTGCCAGCAGTCCCTTAGCGGGAGACCCGCTAAAGTACTTC.

The chain links TRBV12-3 or TRBV12-4 to TRBJ2-5, with 12 nucleotides matching TRBD2. The CDR3 loop spans 17 amino acids. The ends lost 0 bases at V and 1 base at J; junction bases unmatched: 3. CDR3 sequence reads: CASSLALAGGPQETQYF. In DNA, the CDR3 is TGTGCCAGCAGTTTAGCCCTAGCGGGAGGGCCCCAAGAGACCCAGTACTTC.

This chain joins TRBV29-1 and TRBJ2-7; D ambiguous. The CDR3 loop spans 13 amino acids. CDR1 and CDR2 (germline): SQVTM, ANQGSEA. The V end was cut by 2 bases, the J end by 2 bases, with 10 bases between. In DNA, the CDR3 is TGCAGCGTTGAAAACGGGCCAGCCTACGAGCAGTACTTC. The encoded protein is CSVENGPAYEQYF.

The chain combines TRBV11-1 with TRBJ1-1; D uncertain. Germline CDR1 SGHAT, CDR2 FQDESV (reference sequence). The CDR3 is made up of 12 amino acids. The ends were cut back, 5 bases at V and 10 bases at J, with 14 bases in the middle. This chain's CDR3 is CASSASVKGAFF. DNA for the CDR3: TGTGCCAGCAGCGCGAGCGTGAAGGGAGCTTTCTTT.

The chain has TRBV5-5 and TRBJ1-5; 9 nucleotides align to TRBD1. The CDR3 consists of 15 residues. J gave up 3 bases and V 0 bases, and 1 base lay outside the gene matches. In germline, CDR1 is SGHKS, CDR2 YYEKEE (reference sequence). The CDR3 reads CASSLGDRVNQPQHF. CDR3 DNA sequence: TGTGCCAGCAGCTTGGGGGACAGGGTCAATCAGCCCCAGCATTTT.

This clonotype has just a few counts. The V call is TRBV5-1, the J call TRBJ2-6; D remains unclear. There are 15 residues in the CDR3. Germline V CDR1 and CDR2: SGHRS, YFSETQ. V was shortened by 3 bases and J by 1 base, with 8 bases between the two germline ends. The CDR3: CASSWTWSGANVLTF. The CDR3 coding sequence is TGCGCCAGCAGCTGGACCTGGTCTGGGGCCAACGTCCTGACTTTC.

This clonotype was seen a handful of times. The V and J genes are TRBV12-3 or TRBV12-4 and TRBJ1-2, with D maybe TRBD1 (6 bases). V lost 4 bases, J lost 7 bases, and 19 bases lay in between. The CDR3 has 15 amino acids. The chain's CDR3 is CASSWDRTALFGYTF. The CDR3 nucleotides are TGTGCCAGCAGTTGGGATCGGACAGCACTATTTGGCTACACCTTC.

The V and J genes are TRBV6-1 and TRBJ1-2; tentative D call: TRBD1 (5 bases). CDR3 length: 14 residues. Germline V CDR1 and CDR2: MNHNS, SASEGT. The V end was cut by 6 bases, the J end by 4 bases, with 15 bases between. CDR3 DNA sequence: TGTGCCAGCAGCGACCCGGGGGGAGTCTATGGCTACACCTTC. It encodes CASSDPGGVYGYTF.

The chain uses TRBV6-5 and TRBJ1-2; D is unclear. This CDR3 has 15 residues. V lost 0 bases and J 4 bases, leaving 12 bases between the germline ends. Germline CDR1 is MNHEY and CDR2 is SVGAGI. The CDR3 loop reads CASSYSSGSTYGYTF. DNA of the CDR3: TGTGCCAGCAGTTACTCATCGGGGAGTACCTATGGCTACACCTTC.

A few counts support this clonotype. The rearrangement uses TRBV12-3 or TRBV12-4 and TRBJ1-6; D is ambiguous. This CDR3 has 15 residues. The germline V and J ends were trimmed by 4 bases and 7 bases, with 14 bases remaining between them. In DNA form, the CDR3 reads TGTGCCAGCAGTTACACCGGGTCCTCAAATTCACCCCTCCACTTT. Amino acid sequence: CASSYTGSSNSPLHF.

There are a few counts of this clonotype. The V gene is TRBV12-3 or TRBV12-4, the J gene TRBJ1-2; D is undetermined. The CDR3 runs to 14 residues. The V gene lost 0 bases and the J gene lost 3 bases, with 8 bases spanning the gap. The CDR3 region has the DNA TGTGCCAGCAGTTTAGCTGGCAGGTACTATGGCTACACCTTC. Translation: CASSLAGRYYGYTF.